This T cell receptor beta chain was sequenced during a study of T-cell reconstitution after alpha-beta-depleted transplantation in children. Whole-study findings and limits: About two months after transplant, alpha-beta T cells reportedly came from several hundred expanded graft clones. T-cell counts and diversity were attributed mostly to newly produced T cells one year after transplant. Day-60 TCRbeta diversity that was high in some patients was derived from surviving recipient T cells and thymic progenitors.

Unique molecular identifiers were used to barcode this TCRbeta library. TCRdb independently ran MiXCR on the PCR reads; one entry per CDR3 protein. Of more than 100,000 distinct CDR3 sequences listed, 23% are singletons. As to this clonotype: The antigen is undetermined.

The clonotype originates from a male patient between 2 and 10 years old who had a stem cell transplant for chronic granulomatous disease, so the T cells may come from the graft donor. This material consisted of PBMCs, mostly from graft donor cells, taken 180 days after TCRalphabeta/CD19-depleted stem cell transplant.

Here the CDR3 DNA reads TGCAGCGTTGAAGATTCTGACAGCGGGTACGAGCAGTACTTC. Amino acids: CSVEDSDSGYEQYF. The gene calls are TRBV29-1 and TRBJ2-7, with a possible D match to TRBD2 (6 bases). CDR1 SQVTM and CDR2 ANQGSEA come from the germline V gene. Trimming pared 0 bases from V and 4 bases from J, leaving 13 bases between. This CDR3 comprises 14 residues.